This TCR beta chain is drawn from a study of T-cell memory formation after mild COVID-19. Study-wide results and limits: The authors left the SARS-CoV-2 specificity of second-wave clones peaking on day 37 unconfirmed. While clones contracting from day 15 to 85 were balanced between CD4 and CD8, later expanders leaned CD4+.

The table lists this clonotype with a few counts. The target antigen is unknown. Trimming took 5 bases from V and 5 from J; bases not matched to a gene: 14. The V gene's germline CDR1 is SGHTA and CDR2 FQGNSA. The CDR3 spans 16 residues. cDNA libraries for TCR alpha and TCR beta, carrying sample barcodes and UMIs, came from 5'RACE with constant-segment primers. TCRdb reanalysed the 5' RACE reads using MiXCR and keeps one entry per CDR3 protein. This sample has roughly 340,000 distinct CDR3 sequences, with around a fifth found just once. This rearrangement joins TRBV7-2 to TRBJ2-5, with TRBD1 matching over 7 bases. Sequencing was done on a sample of PBMCs or a T cell subset sorted from them (not recorded which). The receptor was isolated from a man aged 18 to 29 who had mild COVID-19 (a few samples of this study predate the infection). Cell type and time point are not known. The CDR3 region is CASSQSMGQPPETQYF. Written as DNA, the CDR3 is TGTGCCAGCAGCCAGTCAATGGGACAGCCCCCGGAGACCCAGTACTTC.